The rows below give T cell receptor beta chains drawn from one sample of a study of tumor-infiltrating lymphocytes in primary liver carcinoma. TCRdb reprocessed the multiplex PCR reads via MiXCR and lists one record per CDR3 protein. The sample lists around 190,000 distinct CDR3 sequences; 70% to 90% were seen once. Sequenced input: tumor tissue from primary liver carcinoma. These receptors were obtained from a man between 40 and 49 years old with primary liver carcinoma and hepatitis B virus infection. Both conserved end residues are part of each CDR3. The order of the fields is V gene, clone size, D gene, J gene, CDR3 protein, CDR3 DNA. D genes are given only for firm matches. A row's size may be missing; if present it is once, few, many or a size class.

TRBV29-1,.,.,TRBJ2-3,CSVEGGAGTTDIQCF,TGCAGCGTTGAGGGCGGGGCCGGCACCACAGATATCCAGTGTTTT
TRBV6-2/TRBV6-3,.,TRBD2,TRBJ2-2,CASSGIGIGLANTGELFF,TGTGCCAGCAGCGGCATAGGAATTGGACTAGCCAACACCGGGGAGCTGTTTTTT
TRBV12-3/TRBV12-4,.,.,TRBJ2-7,CANSLSACGQYF,TGTGCCAACAGTTTGTCGGCGTGCGGGCAGTACTTC
TRBV5-1,once,.,TRBJ1-1,CASSFGGIGITEAFF,TGCGCCAGCAGTTTTGGGGGAATAGGGATAACTGAAGCTTTCTTT
TRBV11-2,.,.,TRBJ2-7,CTINFNRNSYEQYF,TGTACCATCAACTTTAACAGGAACTCCTACGAGCAATACTTC
TRBV4-1,.,.,TRBJ1-5,CASSLRARGNQSQHF,TGCGCCAGCAGCCTTCGGGCAAGGGGCAATCAGTCCCAGCATTTT
TRBV29-1,.,.,TRBJ1-4,CSVRGWGGEKLFF,TGCAGCGTGCGGGGATGGGGAGGAGAAAAACTGTTTTTT
TRBV5-6,.,.,TRBJ2-3,CASSHGSGTDTQYF,TGTGCCAGCAGCCACGGTTCGGGGACGGATACGCAGTATTTT
TRBV4-3,.,.,TRBJ2-5,CASSQFLSVSGQYF,TGCGCCAGCAGCCAATTCCTTAGCGTGAGTGGGCAGTACTTC
TRBV6-6,few,.,TRBJ2-7,CVSSRSLGEQYF,TGTGTCAGCAGTCGTAGCCTAGGCGAGCAGTACTTC
TRBV28,.,TRBD2,TRBJ2-1,CASSFGREGDEQYF,TGTGCCAGCAGTTTCGGGCGGGAGGGCGATGAGCAGTACTTT
TRBV12-3/TRBV12-4,.,.,TRBJ2-5,CASSLTSSQETQYF,TGTGCCAGCAGTCTTACTAGCTCCCAAGAGACCCAGTACTTC
TRBV11-2,.,.,TRBJ2-1,CVSSLDRGRRFYNEQFF,TGTGTCAGTAGCTTAGATAGGGGCAGGAGGTTCTACAATGAGCAGTTCTTC
TRBV6-5,.,.,TRBJ2-6,CASSSRAGSSGANVLTF,TGTGCCAGTAGTTCCCGGGCAGGCAGCTCTGGGGCCAACGTCCTGACTTTC
TRBV6-6,.,.,TRBJ1-5,CASSWLQGTDSNQPQHF,TGTGCCAGCAGTTGGCTTCAGGGGACGGATAGTAATCAGCCCCAGCATTTT
TRBV6-1,.,TRBD1,TRBJ1-6,CASNYRQGLESPLHF,TGTGCGAGCAATTACAGACAGGGGCTGGAGTCACCCCTCCACTTT